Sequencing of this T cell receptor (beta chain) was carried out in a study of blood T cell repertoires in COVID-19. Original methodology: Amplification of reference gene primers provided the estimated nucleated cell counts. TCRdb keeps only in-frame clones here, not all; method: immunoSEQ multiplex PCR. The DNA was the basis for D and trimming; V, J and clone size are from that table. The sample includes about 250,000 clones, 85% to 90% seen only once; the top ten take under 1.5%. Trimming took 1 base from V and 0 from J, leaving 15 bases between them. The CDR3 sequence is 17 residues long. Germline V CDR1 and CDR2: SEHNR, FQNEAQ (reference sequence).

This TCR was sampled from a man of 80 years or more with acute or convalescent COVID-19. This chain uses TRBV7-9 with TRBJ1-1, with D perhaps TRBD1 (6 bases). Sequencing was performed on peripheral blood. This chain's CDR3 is CASSLDRASYLNTEAFF. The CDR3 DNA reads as TGTGCCAGCAGCTTAGACAGGGCCTCATATTTGAACACTGAAGCTTTCTTT.